This passage covers 14 T cell receptor beta chains from one sample sequenced in a study of early T cells in non-severe SARS-CoV-2 infection. TCRdb re-analysed the 5' RACE reads in MiXCR, keeping a single row per CDR3 protein. The sample includes 65,000 to 80,000 distinct CDR3 sequences, around 11% of them seen just once. Input material: whole blood. These TCRs come from an adult who was a healthcare worker with PCR-confirmed SARS-CoV-2 infection or an uninfected control (not recorded which).

This clonotype has a count of ten or more. The chain recombines TRBV29-1 with TRBJ2-7; TRBD1 matches 8 bases. V shed 1 base and J 7 bases; nucleotides not matched to a gene: 6. The CDR3 covers 13 residues. The germline V gene has CDR1 SQVTM and CDR2 ANQGSEA. The CDR3 DNA is TGCAGCGTTGAAGGAATGGACAGGGAAGAGCAGTACTTC. Its translation: CSVEGMDREEQYF.

This clonotype was recorded many times. The V and J genes are TRBV13 and TRBJ1-4; 8 bases line up with TRBD1. CDR1 is PRHDT, CDR2 FYEKMQ, per germline (reference sequence). V was pared by 5 bases and J by 4 bases, with 9 bases of the junction left unmatched. The CDR3 spans 16 residues. The CDR3 protein is CASSPPTGDVNEKLFF. CDR3 nucleotides: TGTGCCAGCAGCCCGCCGACAGGGGACGTTAATGAAAAACTGTTTTTT.

This clonotype appeared many times. The CDR3 sequence: CASSTGSQGEQFF. CDR3 nucleotides: TGCGCCAGCTCGACGGGGTCCCAAGGAGAGCAGTTCTTC. V is TRBV5-1 and J is TRBJ2-1, with a possible D match to TRBD2 (5 bases). This CDR3 is built from 13 residues. Germline CDR1 and CDR2: SGHRS and YFSETQ. Trimming took off 7 bases at V and 10 bases at J, with 18 bases between the two ends.

This clonotype has ten or more counts. J is TRBJ2-2 and V is TRBV3-1; the D gene could be TRBD1 or TRBD2 (5 bases each). Germline lookup yields CDR1 LGHDT and CDR2 YNNKEL (reference sequence). The CDR3 contains 17 residues. V gave up 2 bases and J gave up 5 bases, with 18 bases separating them. The CDR3 reads CASSQFRWGTETGELFF. CDR3 sequence (DNA): TGTGCCAGCAGCCAATTTAGATGGGGGACGGAAACCGGGGAGCTGTTTTTT.

This clonotype was detected many times. V gene TRBV2 combines with J gene TRBJ2-5, with 7 bases lining up with TRBD1. The CDR3 consists of 12 residues. Germline lookup yields CDR1 SNHLY and CDR2 FYNNEI. Trimming took 5 bases from V and 4 from J; bases not matched to a gene: 1. The CDR3 DNA sequence: TGTGCCAGCAGTACAGGGGTAGAGACCCAGTACTTC. As protein: CASSTGVETQYF.

This clonotype has a handful of counts. J is TRBJ1-2 and V is TRBV19; 9 bases map to TRBD1. The germline CDR1 and CDR2 sequences are LNHDA and SQIVND (reference sequence). The ends lost 3 bases at V and 2 bases at J; junction bases unmatched: 4. This CDR3 is 15 amino acids long. CDR3 sequence reads: CASSIFGTGNYGYTF. In DNA, the CDR3 is TGTGCCAGTAGTATCTTCGGGACAGGGAACTATGGCTACACCTTC.

The chain uses TRBV5-4 and TRBJ2-5; no clear D gene. The CDR3 contains 14 residues. V lost 4 bases and J lost 1, with 11 bases in between. Germline lookup yields CDR1 SGHNT and CDR2 YYREEE (reference sequence). The CDR3 DNA is TGTGCCAGCAGCGTACAGAGATTCCAAGAGACCCAGTACTTC. This translates into CASSVQRFQETQYF.

This clonotype was counted many times. This chain links TRBV7-6 with TRBJ1-6; D is uncertain. There are 15 residues in the CDR3. The germline gives CDR1 SGHVS, CDR2 FNYEAQ. Trimming removed 1 base from V and 7 bases from J, with 11 bases in between. CDR3 protein: CASSLGGNGNSPLHF. The CDR3, as DNA: TGTGCCAGCAGCTTAGGTGGGAATGGAAATTCACCCCTCCACTTT.

The V call is TRBV7-9, the J call TRBJ2-7; 8 bases align to TRBD1. CDR3 length: 17 residues. CDR1 is SEHNR and CDR2 is FQNEAQ in the germline V gene (reference sequence). After removal of 3 bases from V and 6 bases from J, the junction contained 16 bases not matched to a gene. The CDR3: CASSFPGQATAAGEQYF. As DNA, the CDR3 is TGTGCCAGCAGCTTTCCGGGACAGGCCACCGCCGCGGGCGAGCAGTACTTC.

There are many counts of this clonotype. V usage is TRBV27 and J usage is TRBJ2-5, with D maybe TRBD2 (6 bases). The CDR3 covers 13 residues. V gave up 3 bases and J gave up 5 bases, with 10 bases separating them. Looked up from germline, CDR1 is MNHEY and CDR2 is SMNVEV (reference sequence). In DNA, the CDR3 is TGTGCCAGCAGTTTTTCCGGGGGTGAGACCCAGTACTTC. Its protein product is CASSFSGGETQYF.

This clonotype showed up many times. The CDR3 here is CASMDRGGPNQPQHF. DNA of the CDR3: TGTGCCAGCATGGACAGGGGAGGCCCAAATCAGCCCCAGCATTTT. This chain links TRBV19 with TRBJ1-5; 9 bases line up with TRBD1. This CDR3 contains 15 residues. The trim removed 9 bases at V and 4 bases at J, leaving 10 bases unmatched. The germline CDR1 and CDR2 sequences are LNHDA and SQIVND (reference sequence).

This sequence joins TRBV20-1 and TRBJ1-5, with D possibly TRBD1 on 5 matching bases. Trimming pared 5 bases from V and 2 bases from J, leaving 10 bases between. Germline V gene sequence: CDR1 DFQATT, CDR2 SNEGSKA (reference sequence). CDR3 length equals 13 residues. CDR3 DNA: TGCAGTGCTGGAGGGGCAGGCAATCAGCCCCAGCATTTT. Amino acid sequence: CSAGGAGNQPQHF.

The chain is built from TRBV10-2 and TRBJ1-1; 11 nucleotides agree with TRBD1. CDR1 and CDR2 from the germline V gene are WSHSY and SAAADI. The CDR3 has 17 amino acids. J was trimmed by 8 bases and V by 3 bases; bases with no gene match: 14. CDR3 sequence: CASSDRTGGASLAEAFF. The CDR3 DNA reads as TGCGCCAGCAGTGACCGGACAGGGGGCGCCTCCCTCGCCGAAGCTTTCTTT.

The CDR3 DNA reads TGTGCCAGCAGGCCCGGGACGACGAACACCGGGGAGCTGTTTTTT. Its translation is CASRPGTTNTGELFF. This chain connects TRBV3-1 to TRBJ2-2, with D perhaps matching TRBD1 or TRBD2 (5 bases each). The CDR3 is 15 amino acids. Germline CDR1 and CDR2: LGHDT and YNNKEL (reference sequence). Trimming took 6 bases from V and 0 from J, leaving 11 bases between them.